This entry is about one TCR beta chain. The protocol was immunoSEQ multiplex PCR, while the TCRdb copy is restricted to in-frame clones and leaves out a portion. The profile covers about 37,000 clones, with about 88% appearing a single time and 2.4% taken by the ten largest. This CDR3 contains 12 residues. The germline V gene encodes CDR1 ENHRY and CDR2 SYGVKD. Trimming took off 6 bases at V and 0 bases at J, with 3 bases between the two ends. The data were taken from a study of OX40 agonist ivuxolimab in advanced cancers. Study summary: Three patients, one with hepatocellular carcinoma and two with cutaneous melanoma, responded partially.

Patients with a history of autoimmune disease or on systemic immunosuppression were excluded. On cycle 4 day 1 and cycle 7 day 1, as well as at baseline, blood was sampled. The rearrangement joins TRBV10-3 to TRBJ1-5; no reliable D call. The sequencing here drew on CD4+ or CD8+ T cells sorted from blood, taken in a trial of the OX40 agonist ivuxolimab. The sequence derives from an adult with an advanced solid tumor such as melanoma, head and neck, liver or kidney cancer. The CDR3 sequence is CAISNSNQPQHF. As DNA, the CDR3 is TGTGCCATCAGCAATAGCAATCAGCCCCAGCATTTT.